The 20 T cell receptor beta chains below were found in one sample sequenced in a study of patients and donors after allogeneic stem cell transplantation. One entry per CDR3 protein results from TCRdb running MiXCR on the RT-PCR reads. The sample holds about a million distinct CDR3 sequences, roughly 18% seen once. Sample: blood, either unsorted or a sorted T cell fraction (not recorded which). These receptor sequences come from a human donor who was either an allogeneic HSCT recipient or a stem cell or donor lymphocyte infusion donor (not recorded which). It is not recorded whose cells these are; they may come from a transplant donor.

V gene TRBV20-1 combines with J gene TRBJ2-3, with 13 bases identical to TRBD2. Trimming at V came to 0 bases and at J to 2 bases, leaving 5 bases not matched to a gene. Germline V gene data show CDR1 as DFQATT and CDR2 as SNEGSKA (reference sequence). This CDR3 spans 17 amino acids. CDR3 sequence reads: CSARDTLAGGFTDTQYF. As DNA, the CDR3 is TGCAGTGCTAGAGATACACTAGCGGGGGGGTTCACAGATACGCAGTATTTT.

Ten or more counts support this clonotype. DNA for the CDR3: TGTGCCAGCAGCCATGTCTGGGAGGGCTCACCCCTCCACTTT. Encoded protein: CASSHVWEGSPLHF. The chain employs TRBV7-6 and TRBJ1-6, with D unclear. Deletions cut 5 bases from V and 10 bases from J, with 15 bases between. The CDR3 is made up of 14 amino acids. Germline V gives CDR1 SGHVS, CDR2 FNYEAQ.

This clonotype was seen ten or more times. The chain uses TRBV10-3 and TRBJ2-7; D not certain. Trimming left V 5 bases short and J 2 bases short, with 10 bases between. This CDR3 is built from 13 residues. CDR1 is ENHRY and CDR2 is SYGVKD in the germline V gene. CDR3 residues: CAISRDTTYEQYF. The CDR3 DNA sequence: TGTGCCATCAGTAGAGACACCACCTACGAGCAGTACTTC.

The chain carries TRBV27 and TRBJ1-1; D might be TRBD1 (6 bases). Per the germline V gene, CDR1 is MNHEY and CDR2 is SMNVEV (reference sequence). The CDR3 runs 16 residues. V was pared by 4 bases and J by 4 bases, with 19 bases between. CDR3 DNA: TGTGCCAGCAGTTCCCGGGACAACCTGGGGTCCACTGAAGCTTTCTTT. Residues: CASSSRDNLGSTEAFF.

The chain has TRBV12-3 or TRBV12-4 and TRBJ1-5; D is unresolved. Trimming stripped 3 bases from V and 2 bases from J, with 5 bases between. This CDR3 region has 13 residues. The CDR3, as DNA: TGTGCCAGCAGTTTTAACGGCAATCAGCCCCAGCATTTT. Encoded protein: CASSFNGNQPQHF.

The chain joins TRBV5-1 to TRBJ1-1, with 8 bases lining up with TRBD1. Germline V gene data show CDR1 as SGHRS and CDR2 as YFSETQ. The CDR3 length is 13 residues. V trimming: 3 bases; J trimming: 7 bases; junction bases outside the gene matches: 5. The CDR3 sequence: CASSSDRGYEAFF. In nucleotides, the CDR3 is TGCGCCAGCAGCTCTGACAGGGGCTATGAAGCTTTCTTT.

The V call is TRBV5-6, the J call TRBJ2-7; possibly TRBD1 for D (6 bases). The CDR3 is made up of 13 amino acids. Trimming pared 4 bases from V and 6 bases from J, leaving 14 bases between. CDR1 is SGHDT and CDR2 is YYEEEE in the germline V gene. The CDR3 DNA sequence: TGTGCCAGCAGCGCCACAGGGTCGGGCGAGCAGTACTTC. This translates into CASSATGSGEQYF. Looking up the rest from reference TRBV5-6 and TRBJ2-7 gives the full variable domain: DAGVTQSPTHLIKTRGQQVTLRCSPKSGHDTVSWYQQALGQGPQFIFQYYEEEERQRGNFPDRFSGHQFPNYSSELNVNALLLGDSALYLCASSATGSGEQYFGPGTRLTVT.

J is TRBJ1-4 and V is TRBV9; perhaps TRBD1 as D (6 bases). The CDR3 has 14 residues. The V and J ends lost 3 bases and 8 bases respectively, with 14 bases between them. Germline V CDR1 and CDR2: SGDLS, YYNGEE. Written as DNA, the CDR3 is TGTGCCAGCAGCGCTGAGGGGGGGGGCGAAAAACTGTTTTTT. Amino acids: CASSAEGGGEKLFF.

The V call is TRBV10-3, the J call TRBJ2-1; TRBD2 aligns across 8 bases. This CDR3 is built from 15 residues. J was trimmed by 5 bases and V by 6 bases; bases with no gene match: 9. CDR1 ENHRY and CDR2 SYGVKD come from the germline V gene. Here the CDR3 DNA reads TGTGCCATCAGGACGCTGGAGACTAGCGACAATGAGCAGTTCTTC. Protein sequence: CAIRTLETSDNEQFF.

The chain employs TRBV7-8 and TRBJ2-3, with 7 positions matching TRBD2. Per the germline V gene, CDR1 is SGHVS and CDR2 is FQNEAQ. The CDR3 is made up of 15 amino acids. The V segment lost 2 bases and the J segment 2 bases; nucleotides outside the gene matches: 4. The CDR3 sequence is CASSLLAAFTDTQYF. The CDR3 bases are TGTGCCAGCAGCTTACTAGCGGCATTCACAGATACGCAGTATTTT.

The gene calls are TRBV27 and TRBJ2-2, with D maybe TRBD2 (5 bases). Per the germline V gene, CDR1 is MNHEY and CDR2 is SMNVEV (reference sequence). This CDR3 has 15 residues. Trimming took 5 bases from V and 5 from J, leaving 15 bases between them. Here the CDR3 reads CASSPRSPGTGELFF. The CDR3 region has the DNA TGTGCCAGCAGTCCCCGTTCCCCGGGGACCGGGGAGCTGTTTTTT.

In this sample, this clonotype turned up a few times. The chain joins TRBV12-3 or TRBV12-4 to TRBJ1-5, with 9 bases identical to TRBD1. V lost 5 bases and J lost 0; bases outside the gene matches: 17. This CDR3 region has 20 residues. Here the CDR3 reads CASSVLGVGQGLYSNQPQHF. The CDR3 DNA reads as TGTGCCAGCAGTGTTCTCGGGGTGGGACAGGGCCTCTATAGCAATCAGCCCCAGCATTTT.

This clonotype was observed at least ten times. The chain carries TRBV20-1 and TRBJ2-7; D could derive from TRBD1 or TRBD2 (5 bases each). The germline CDR1 and CDR2 sequences are DFQATT and SNEGSKA (reference sequence). The CDR3 loop spans 14 amino acids. Trimming stripped 4 bases from V and 3 bases from J, with 16 bases between. The chain's CDR3 is CSATLGTGSYEQYF. The CDR3, as DNA: TGCAGTGCTACCCTCGGGACGGGAAGCTACGAGCAGTACTTC.

In this sample, this clonotype turned up many times. The V and J genes are TRBV12-3 or TRBV12-4 and TRBJ1-2, with D possibly TRBD1 on 5 matching bases. The CDR3 runs to 12 residues. V was pared by 6 bases and J by 8 bases, with 13 bases between. CDR3 residues: CASSLTGDGYTF. The CDR3, as DNA: TGTGCCAGCAGCCTGACGGGGGACGGCTACACCTTC.

This chain links TRBV3-1 with TRBJ2-7, with TRBD2 identical over 8 bases. The CDR3 is 13 residues long. CDR1 is LGHDT and CDR2 is YNNKEL in the germline V gene (reference sequence). V lost 3 bases and J lost 6; bases outside the gene matches: 4. The CDR3 is CASSQGTRVEQYF. CDR3 in DNA: TGTGCCAGCAGCCAGGGGACTAGGGTCGAGCAGTACTTC.

There are a few counts of this clonotype. The V call is TRBV5-1, the J call TRBJ1-2; 10 nucleotides align to TRBD1. Looked up from germline, CDR1 is SGHRS and CDR2 is YFSETQ. Trimming removed 4 bases from V and 4 bases from J; junction bases left unmatched: 7. This CDR3 is built from 15 residues. The CDR3 protein is CASSPGQGRTYGYTF. The CDR3 DNA sequence: TGCGCCAGCAGCCCGGGACAGGGGAGGACCTATGGCTACACCTTC. The full variable domain, in which reference TRBV5-1 and TRBJ1-2 provide the parts outside the CDR3, is KAGVTQTPRYLIKTRGQQVTLSCSPISGHRSVSWYQQTPGQGLQFLFEYFSETQRNKGNFPGRFSGRQFSNSRSEMNVSTLELGDSALYLCASSPGQGRTYGYTFGSGTRLTVV.

This clonotype was counted between two and nine times. The chain recombines TRBV29-1 with TRBJ1-3; D may be TRBD1 (5 bases). V shed 2 bases and J shed 1 base, with 9 bases lying between them. The CDR3 consists of 14 residues. Germline V gives CDR1 SQVTM, CDR2 ANQGSEA. The DNA for the CDR3 is TGCAGCGTTGAAAAGTGGGGGTCTGGAAACACCATATATTTT. It yields the protein CSVEKWGSGNTIYF.

The rearrangement links TRBV5-4 to TRBJ1-1; D not certain. Germline V gives CDR1 SGHNT, CDR2 YYREEE (reference sequence). The germline V and J ends were trimmed by 0 bases and 7 bases, with 7 bases remaining between them. The CDR3 has 12 residues. In DNA form, the CDR3 reads TGTGCCAGCAGCTTGGAACGGGTTGAAGCTTTCTTT. Translating it yields CASSLERVEAFF.

The rearrangement links TRBV6-4 to TRBJ2-7; D is perhaps TRBD1 or TRBD2 (6 bases each). CDR3 size: 14 residues. The germline CDR1 and CDR2 sequences are MRHNA and SNTAGT. Trimming left V 2 bases short and J 3 bases short, with 11 bases between. CDR3 region: CASSDGGPGYEQYF. In DNA, the CDR3 is TGTGCCAGCAGTGACGGGGGGCCTGGCTACGAGCAGTACTTC.

This clonotype showed up many times. The chain couples TRBV5-1 to TRBJ1-1; a possible D gene is TRBD1 (5 bases). CDR1 SGHRS and CDR2 YFSETQ come from the germline V gene. The CDR3 length is 12 residues. The V end lost 4 bases, the J end lost 7 bases, and 11 bases lay between the germline ends. The CDR3 sequence: CASSGDRGEAFF. CDR3 nucleotide sequence: TGCGCCAGCAGCGGCGACAGAGGTGAAGCTTTCTTT.